A single sample is the source of the 27 T cell receptor beta chains below, sequenced in a study of control samples from healthy donors and cancer patients. Assay used: immunoSEQ multiplex PCR; TCRdb lists only in-frame clones, some missing. Of under 150,000 clones in the sample, more than 75% were seen once. The sequencing input was blood. The receptors were gathered from a woman in her seventies in good health.

V and J are TRBV29-1 and TRBJ2-3; 7 nucleotides line up with TRBD2. V lost 8 bases, J lost 5 bases, and 10 bases stayed unmatched. The CDR3 extends over 13 amino acids. Germline V gene lookup returns CDR1 SQVTM and CDR2 ANQGSEA. The CDR3 DNA is TGCAGCTTGGGAGCGGGGTCGAAAGATACGCAGTATTTT. Amino acid sequence: CSLGAGSKDTQYF.

CDR3 amino acids: CASSWGQKETQYF. DNA of the CDR3: TGTGCCAGCAGCTGGGGACAGAAAGAGACCCAGTACTTC. The chain links TRBV5-4 to TRBJ2-5; 7 bases fit TRBD1. With V trimmed by 3 bases and J by 3 bases, 2 bases remained unmatched. The CDR3 length is 13 residues. Germline V gives CDR1 SGHNT, CDR2 YYREEE (reference sequence).

This chain links TRBV5-5 with TRBJ2-5; D may be TRBD2 (6 bases). The CDR3 loop spans 13 amino acids. Trimming shortened V by 3 bases and J by 8 bases, and 14 bases separated the two germline ends. Germline CDR1 SGHKS, CDR2 YYEKEE (reference sequence). The CDR3 protein is CASSSGTQTTQYF. The CDR3 region has the DNA TGTGCCAGCAGCTCCGGGACTCAGACAACCCAGTACTTC.

V and J are TRBV3-1 (or the pseudogene TRBV3-2) and TRBJ1-5; D gene ambiguous. The CDR3 runs to 14 residues. Trimming stripped 5 bases from V and 4 bases from J, with 12 bases between. Per germline, CDR1 LGHDT and CDR2 YNNKEL (reference sequence). CDR3 nucleotides: TGTGCCAGCAGCACCGGGGATCTGAATCAGCCCCAGCATTTT. Residues: CASSTGDLNQPQHF.

The V gene is TRBV6-5, the J gene TRBJ1-2; D gene uncertain. CDR1 is MNHEY and CDR2 is SVGAGI in the germline V gene. The V and J ends lost 2 bases and 4 bases respectively, with 11 bases between them. The CDR3 totals 14 residues. The DNA of the CDR3 is TGTGCCAGCAGTTACCGGCGGGTCGGCTATGGCTACACCTTC. Protein product: CASSYRRVGYGYTF.

DNA of the CDR3: TGTGCCAGCAGAAATCGGAGAGGGGGGATCTATGGCTACACCTTC. It codes for CASRNRRGGIYGYTF. This chain links TRBV6-5 with TRBJ1-2, with D perhaps matching TRBD1 (6 bases). Germline lookup yields CDR1 MNHEY and CDR2 SVGAGI. Trimming left V 6 bases short and J 4 bases short, with 18 bases between. The CDR3 covers 15 residues.

J is TRBJ2-7 and V is TRBV7-3; the D gene is possibly TRBD1 (7 bases). Germline loops: CDR1 SGHTA, CDR2 FQGTGA. Trimming stripped 5 bases from V and 2 bases from J, with 13 bases between. This CDR3 spans 14 amino acids. The CDR3 nucleotides are TGTGCCAGCAGCCCCCAGGGGGGCCCCTACGAGCAGTACTTC. Translating gives CASSPQGGPYEQYF.

The chain combines TRBV7-6 with TRBJ1-1, with a tentative D call TRBD1 (5 bases). This CDR3 comprises 16 residues. V was trimmed by 5 bases and J by 2 bases, leaving 18 bases between them. Germline V lookup: CDR1 SGHVS, CDR2 FNYEAQ. CDR3 bases: TGTGCCAGCAGCCAGGCGGGGGTTGGGGTTAACACTGAAGCTTTCTTT. This translates into CASSQAGVGVNTEAFF.

The CDR3 sequence is CASSQATLGLAGGPSEQFF. The CDR3 DNA reads TGCGCCAGCAGCCAAGCCACCCTTGGCCTAGCGGGGGGGCCGAGTGAGCAGTTCTTC. The V call is TRBV4-3, the J call TRBJ2-1; 12 nucleotides match TRBD2. V lost 1 base and J lost 9; bases outside the gene matches: 16. The germline V gene encodes CDR1 LGHNA and CDR2 YSLEER. The length of the CDR3 is 19 residues.

The CDR3 here is CASSVTGGSGGANVLTF. CDR3 DNA sequence: TGTGCCAGCAGCGTGACAGGGGGATCAGGTGGGGCCAACGTCCTGACTTTC. The V and J genes are TRBV5-8 and TRBJ2-6; 9 positions agree with TRBD1. V trimming: 4 bases; J trimming: 3 bases; junction bases outside the gene matches: 8. There are 17 residues in the CDR3. The V gene's germline CDR1 is SGHTS and CDR2 YDEGEE.

The chain has TRBV20-1 and TRBJ1-2; tentatively, D is TRBD1 (6 bases). V was trimmed by 3 bases and J by 4 bases, leaving 15 bases between them. The CDR3 has 14 residues. Germline CDR1 is DFQATT and CDR2 is SNEGSKA (reference sequence). CDR3 loop: CSASTGIRTYGYTF. For the CDR3, the DNA is TGCAGTGCTAGTACAGGGATACGGACCTATGGCTACACCTTC.

The rearrangement uses TRBV2 and TRBJ1-4, with D possibly TRBD1 on 5 matching bases. V shed 11 bases and J shed 6 bases, with 16 bases lying between them. The CDR3 spans 13 residues. Germline V lookup: CDR1 SNHLY, CDR2 FYNNEI. In DNA form, the CDR3 reads TGTGCCGGGCAGGGTCTGGTCTATGAAAAACTGTTTTTT. Residues: CAGQGLVYEKLFF.

V is TRBV19 and J is TRBJ2-1, with D tentatively TRBD1 (5 bases). With 2 bases removed from V and 3 bases from J, the gap between germline ends came to 14 bases. Germline lookup yields CDR1 LNHDA and CDR2 SQIVND (reference sequence). The CDR3 spans 16 residues. The CDR3, as DNA: TGTGCCAGTAGTATAATTAGGGGCCCGGGCTACAATGAGCAGTTCTTC. This translates into CASSIIRGPGYNEQFF.

The chain is built from TRBV28 and TRBJ1-5, with D unresolved. The V and J ends lost 8 bases and 0 bases respectively, with 5 bases between them. The germline CDR1 and CDR2 sequences are MDHEN and SYDVKM. The CDR3 runs to 12 residues. As DNA, the CDR3 is TGTGCCAGCGGGGTTAGCAATCAGCCCCAGCATTTT. It yields the protein CASGVSNQPQHF.

V usage is TRBV9 and J usage is TRBJ1-1; D might be TRBD1 (5 bases). With 0 bases removed from V and 5 bases from J, the gap between germline ends came to 23 bases. The CDR3 runs 18 residues. Germline assignment: CDR1 SGDLS and CDR2 YYNGEE. The CDR3 here is CASSVGLAPGRGETEAFF. CDR3 DNA: TGTGCCAGCAGCGTAGGATTGGCCCCCGGGAGGGGAGAGACTGAAGCTTTCTTT.

This clone was detected a few times. This chain joins TRBV5-6 and TRBJ1-2; D is undetermined. Trimming removed 0 bases from V and 8 bases from J, with 8 bases in between. From germline, CDR1 is SGHDT and CDR2 YYEEEE. The CDR3 is 12 amino acids. Written as DNA, the CDR3 is TGTGCCAGCAGCTTGGAGACAACCGGCTACACCTTC. Translation gives CASSLETTGYTF.

The rearrangement joins TRBV6-5 to TRBJ1-2; TRBD1 agrees at 8 bases. The length of the CDR3 is 16 residues. The V gene end was trimmed by 0 bases and the J gene end by 3 bases; junction bases not matched to a gene: 6. Per germline, CDR1 MNHEY and CDR2 SVGAGI. CDR3 sequence (DNA): TGTGCCAGCAGTTACTCGACAGGGGAAAGAGACTATGGCTACACCTTC. Protein: CASSYSTGERDYGYTF.

V and J are TRBV19 and TRBJ2-4; 9 nucleotides match TRBD2. V was pared by 11 bases and J by 1 base, with 15 bases of the junction left unmatched. The CDR3 extends over 17 amino acids. Germline lookup yields CDR1 LNHDA and CDR2 SQIVND (reference sequence). CDR3 nucleotides: TGTGCCCCCGAACTGTTTCTTGCGGGGGGGGCCAAAAACATTCAGTACTTC. Protein: CAPELFLAGGAKNIQYF.

The chain employs TRBV7-2 and TRBJ2-1; D is possibly TRBD2 (6 bases). CDR3 length equals 15 residues. Germline V gene lookup returns CDR1 SGHTA and CDR2 FQGNSA. The ends were cut back, 6 bases at V and 8 bases at J, with 20 bases in the middle. CDR3 in DNA: TGTGCCAGCAGTTCCTCTAGCCGCTGGGGGGATGAGCAGTTCTTC. Protein: CASSSSSRWGDEQFF. The full variable domain, rest sourced from reference TRBV7-2 and TRBJ2-1, is GAGVSQSPSNKVTEKGKDVELRCDPISGHTALYWYRQSLGQGLEFLIYFQGNSAPDKSGLPSDRFSAERTGGSVSTLTIQRTQQEDSAVYLCASSSSSRWGDEQFFGPGTRLTVL.

The genes are TRBV11-2 and TRBJ2-1; 8 bases line up with TRBD2. The germline V gene has CDR1 SGHAT and CDR2 FQNNGV. CDR3 length equals 16 residues. V shed 1 base, J shed 7 bases, and the junction held 9 bases outside the gene matches. The CDR3: CASSLGGLAPRNEQFF. In nucleotides, the CDR3 is TGTGCCAGCAGCTTAGGAGGACTAGCACCGAGGAATGAGCAGTTCTTC.

This clone occurred once. The V and J genes are TRBV2 and TRBJ2-7; 10 nucleotides line up with TRBD1. V gave up 6 bases and J gave up 2 bases; unmatched junction bases: 1. Germline CDR1 reads SNHLY; CDR2 reads FYNNEI. The CDR3 contains 13 residues. Here the CDR3 DNA reads TGTGCCAGCAGGGGGACAGGGGCCTACGAGCAGTACTTC. Protein: CASRGTGAYEQYF. The whole variable domain, filled in from reference TRBV2 and TRBJ2-7, reads EPEVTQTPSHQVTQMGQEVILRCVPISNHLYFYWYRQILGQKVEFLVSFYNNEISEKSEIFDDQFSVERPDGSNFTLKIRSTKLEDSAMYFCASRGTGAYEQYFGPGTRLTVT.

This clone was seen a few times. The chain has TRBV18 and TRBJ1-2, with 9 bases lining up with TRBD1. This CDR3 has 19 residues. Looked up from germline, CDR1 is KGHSH and CDR2 is LQKENI. V lost 1 base and J lost 1; bases outside the gene matches: 13. CDR3 residues: CASSPQMVRTGAFNYGYTF. CDR3 bases: TGTGCCAGCTCACCACAGATGGTCCGGACAGGGGCCTTTAACTATGGCTACACCTTC.

This clone appeared once. The chain employs TRBV4-2 and TRBJ2-3, with TRBD2 matching over 9 bases. V trimming: 1 base; J trimming: 2 bases; junction bases outside the gene matches: 7. This CDR3 has 17 residues. Germline values: CDR1 LGHNA, CDR2 YNFKEQ. CDR3 protein: CASSQGGGGDFTDTQYF. For the CDR3, the DNA is TGTGCCAGCAGCCAAGGTGGCGGGGGGGATTTCACAGATACGCAGTATTTT.

The chain uses TRBV3-1 (or the pseudogene TRBV3-2) and TRBJ1-6; D is unclear. Trimming took 4 bases from V and 4 from J, leaving 8 bases between them. The germline V gene has CDR1 LGHDT and CDR2 YNNKEL (reference sequence). The CDR3 contains 14 residues. CDR3 DNA: TGTGCCAGCAGCCGGCGAGAATATAATTCACCCCTCCACTTT. This translates into CASSRREYNSPLHF.

The genes are TRBV9 and TRBJ1-2, with D unclear. The germline CDR1 and CDR2 sequences are SGDLS and YYNGEE. CDR3 length equals 14 residues. Trimming stripped 0 bases from V and 3 bases from J, with 9 bases between. The DNA for the CDR3 is TGTGCCAGCAGCGTAGGGGTGGCCGACTATGGCTACACCTTC. It specifies CASSVGVADYGYTF.

The V gene is TRBV11-2, the J gene TRBJ2-7, with D possibly TRBD1 on 5 matching bases. Deletions cut 1 base from V and 2 bases from J, with 12 bases between. This CDR3 has 15 residues. Germline CDR1 reads SGHAT; CDR2 reads FQNNGV. The CDR3 DNA follows: TGTGCCAGCAGCTTAGGGACATCCGGAACCTACGAGCAGTACTTC. This sequence encodes CASSLGTSGTYEQYF.

The chain employs TRBV14 and TRBJ1-1; D is possibly TRBD1 (5 bases). CDR1 and CDR2 (germline): SGHDN, FVKESK. This CDR3 has 14 amino acids. Trimming removed 2 bases at V and 4 bases at J, with 11 bases between. CDR3 sequence (DNA): TGTGCCAGCAGCCAACTTCCAGGGTCCACTGAAGCTTTCTTT. Translation gives CASSQLPGSTEAFF. The full variable domain, rest sourced from reference TRBV14 and TRBJ1-1, is EAGVTQFPSHSVIEKGQTVTLRCDPISGHDNLYWYRRVMGKEIKFLLHFVKESKQDESGMPNNRFLAERTGGTYSTLKVQPAELEDSGVYFCASSQLPGSTEAFFGQGTRLTVV.